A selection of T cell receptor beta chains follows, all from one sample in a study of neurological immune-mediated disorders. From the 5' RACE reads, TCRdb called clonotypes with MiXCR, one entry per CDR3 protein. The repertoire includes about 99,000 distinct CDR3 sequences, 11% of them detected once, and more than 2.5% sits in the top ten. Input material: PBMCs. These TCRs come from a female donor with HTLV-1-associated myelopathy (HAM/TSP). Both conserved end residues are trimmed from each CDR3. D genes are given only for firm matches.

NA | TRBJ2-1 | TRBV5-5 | ASSLYSYNEQF
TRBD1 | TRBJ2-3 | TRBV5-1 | ASSWTGGLADTQY
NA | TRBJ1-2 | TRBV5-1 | ASSLEPLRQGRNYGYT
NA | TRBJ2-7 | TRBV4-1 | ASSPGGGGEQY
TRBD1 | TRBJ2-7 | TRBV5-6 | ASSYTYRDSAYEQY
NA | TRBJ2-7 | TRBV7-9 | ASSLNYYEQY
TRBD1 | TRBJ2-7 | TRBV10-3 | AISVSGQGGYEQY
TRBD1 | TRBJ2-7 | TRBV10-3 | AIGEAGDRGTYEQY
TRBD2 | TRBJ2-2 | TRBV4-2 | ASSQEGSGGATGELF
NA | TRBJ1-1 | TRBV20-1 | SASLPGRNTEAF
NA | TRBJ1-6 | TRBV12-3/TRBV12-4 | ASSPGHHNSPLH
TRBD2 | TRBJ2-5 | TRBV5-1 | ASSSWNGGGGSRRETQY
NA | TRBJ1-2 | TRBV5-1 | ASSIYLCSVEAGRYGYT
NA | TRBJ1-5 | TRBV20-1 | SAREEEGNQPQH
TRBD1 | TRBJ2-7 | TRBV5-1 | ASSKQGTVLDSYEQY
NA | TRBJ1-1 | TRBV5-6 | ASSRRTERGTEAF
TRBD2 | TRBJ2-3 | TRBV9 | ASSAHSGGAATDTQY
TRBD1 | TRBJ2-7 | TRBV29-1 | SALTGAGYEQY
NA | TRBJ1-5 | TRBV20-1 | SAMGAQGIGNQPQH
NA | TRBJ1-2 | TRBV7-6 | ASSSQGGDGYT
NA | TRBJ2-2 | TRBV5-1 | ASRSSSGTGELF
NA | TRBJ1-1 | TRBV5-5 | ASSLQGREDAEAF
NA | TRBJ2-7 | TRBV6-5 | ASSYSSVRIYEQY
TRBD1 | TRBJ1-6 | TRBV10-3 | AISGQGQDYNSPLH
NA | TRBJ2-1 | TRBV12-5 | ASAQTGLYNEQF
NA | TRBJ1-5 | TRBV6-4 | ASSFERNQPQH
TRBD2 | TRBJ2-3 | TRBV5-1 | ASSPIAGDRTDTQY
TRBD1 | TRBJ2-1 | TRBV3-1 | ASNTGGAYNEQF
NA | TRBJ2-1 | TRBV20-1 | SASTGINEQF
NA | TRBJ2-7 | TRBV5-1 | ASSSLTDTYEQY
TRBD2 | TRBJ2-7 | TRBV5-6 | ASSLGLAGAHEQY
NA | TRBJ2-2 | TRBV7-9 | ASSLEGTDPTGELF
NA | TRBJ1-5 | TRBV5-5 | ASSTRQSNQPQH
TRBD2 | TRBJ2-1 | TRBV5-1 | ASSLVLRGGSYNEQF
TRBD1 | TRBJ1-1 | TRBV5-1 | ASSWGRQGSTEAF
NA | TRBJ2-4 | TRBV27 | ASSLSGKKIKY
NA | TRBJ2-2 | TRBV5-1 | ASSLRETGELF
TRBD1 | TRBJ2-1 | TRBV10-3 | AIKPTGPNEQF
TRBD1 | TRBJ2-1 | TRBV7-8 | ASSLRDRGDEQF
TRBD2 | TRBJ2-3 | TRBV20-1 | SAGGRGGDTQY
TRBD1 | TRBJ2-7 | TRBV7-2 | ASSLATGSYEQY
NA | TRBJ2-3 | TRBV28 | ASSLNSKGTDTQY
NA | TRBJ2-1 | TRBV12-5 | ASGLGPEQF
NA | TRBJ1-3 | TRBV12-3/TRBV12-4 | AHGGMSGNTIY
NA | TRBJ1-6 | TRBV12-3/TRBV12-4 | ASSVGGFEYSPLH
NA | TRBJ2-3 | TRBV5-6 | ASSFYICSGFFGVGLGDTQY
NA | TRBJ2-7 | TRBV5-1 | ASSLQGHEQY
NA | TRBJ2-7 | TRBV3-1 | ASSPRDFGGYEQY
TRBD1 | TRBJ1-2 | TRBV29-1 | SVSTGTDYGYT
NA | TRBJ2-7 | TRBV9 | ASSPAETAEQY
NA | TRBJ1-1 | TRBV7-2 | APGVNTEAF
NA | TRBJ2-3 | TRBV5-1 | ASSFSGALTDTQY